This passage covers 30 T cell receptor beta chains from one sample sequenced in a study of cytomegalovirus exposure and HLA in healthy donors. The PCR ran on 60 Vbeta and 13 Jbeta primers. Profiled with immunoSEQ multiplex PCR; TCRdb holds only in-frame clones, not every one. Among 35,000 to 45,000 clones listed, over 55% were seen once. What was sequenced was PBMCs. All receptors come from a man aged 60 to 69 in good health and CMV-seropositive.

A note on this clone: Because the CDR3 is missing its conserved closing phenylalanine or tryptophan, this is likely a read error. This chain links TRBV30 with TRBJ2-7; 14 positions match TRBD2. CDR3 length: 17 amino acids. After removal of 2 bases from V and 2 bases from J, the junction contained 8 bases not matched to a gene. Per germline, CDR1 GTSNPN and CDR2 SVGIG (reference sequence). CDR3 residues: CAWSSGGLAGVAYEQYL. The CDR3 DNA reads as TGTGCCTGGAGTTCCGGGGGACTAGCGGGAGTCGCCTACGAGCAGTACCTC.

The chain links TRBV2 to TRBJ2-5; 8 bases are shared with TRBD1. The end of the DNA fits TRBJ2-7 better, so the J call may be wrong. Germline CDR1 and CDR2: SNHLY and FYNNEI. This CDR3 is 13 amino acids long. CDR3 nucleotides: TGTGCCAGCAGTGGGACAGGGTACAACGAGCAGTACTTC. Its protein is CASSGTGYNEQYF.

V is TRBV4-3 and J is TRBJ2-2; the D gene is possibly TRBD2 (5 bases). CDR3 length: 17 residues. The V end lost 0 bases, the J end lost 11 bases, and 22 bases lay between the germline ends. Germline assignment: CDR1 LGHNA and CDR2 YSLEER. The CDR3 reads CASSQDMASSRRGELFF. CDR3 nucleotide sequence: TGCGCCAGCAGCCAAGATATGGCGTCTAGCAGACGGGGAGAGCTGTTTTTT.

V and J are TRBV6-5 and TRBJ2-5, with TRBD1 matching 9 bases. Trimming removed 6 bases from V and 1 base from J; junction bases left unmatched: 6. This CDR3 is built from 15 residues. Germline CDR1 MNHEY, CDR2 SVGAGI. CDR3 protein: CASRTGTGSQETQYF. CDR3 nucleotide sequence: TGTGCCAGCAGAACCGGGACAGGGTCCCAAGAGACCCAGTACTTC.

The chain joins TRBV5-4 to TRBJ2-3; 7 bases align to TRBD1. Germline trimming cut 4 bases from V and 1 base from J; bases unmatched to any gene: 6. The CDR3 is 15 residues long. Germline V CDR1 and CDR2: SGHNT, YYREEE (reference sequence). CDR3 in DNA: TGTGCCAGCAGCATCGGGACAGCTCGCACAGATACGCAGTATTTT. Protein: CASSIGTARTDTQYF. Looking up the rest from reference TRBV5-4 and TRBJ2-3 gives the full variable domain: ETGVTQSPTHLIKTRGQQVTLRCSSQSGHNTVSWYQQALGQGPQFIFQYYREEENGRGNFPPRFSGLQFPNYSSELNVNALELDDSALYLCASSIGTARTDTQYFGPGTRLTVL.

V usage is TRBV27 and J usage is TRBJ1-5, with D possibly being TRBD1 (6 bases). V gave up 10 bases and J gave up 0 bases, with 19 bases separating them. Germline CDR1 reads MNHEY; CDR2 reads SMNVEV (reference sequence). CDR3 length: 16 residues. The CDR3 sequence is CAIGIGTLYSNQPQHF. The CDR3 DNA is TGTGCCATCGGCATCGGGACACTGTATAGCAATCAGCCCCAGCATTTT.

A single count supports this clone. This sequence joins TRBV7-8 and TRBJ2-7, with TRBD1 matching 8 bases. V lost 4 bases to trimming and J lost 3 bases; unmatched junction nucleotides: 5. The CDR3 has 14 residues. The V gene's germline CDR1 is SGHVS and CDR2 FQNEAQ. DNA for the CDR3: TGTGCCAGCAGCTCGAGGACAGGGAACTACGAGCAGTACTTC. Its translation: CASSSRTGNYEQYF.

The genes are TRBV15 and TRBJ2-4; the match to TRBD2 covers 7 bases. This CDR3 is built from 23 residues. Germline-derived CDR1 and CDR2 are LNHNV and YYDKDF (reference sequence). V dropped 1 base and J dropped 0; count of bases not matched to a gene: 24. CDR3 bases: TGTGCCACCAGCAGAGCCGGCCCAGTACGGGAGCGGGGATTCTCCTTAGCCAAAAACATTCAGTACTTC. It yields the protein CATSRAGPVRERGFSLAKNIQYF.

V gene TRBV6-4 combines with J gene TRBJ2-7, with 9 nucleotides matching TRBD2. After removal of 1 base from V and 5 bases from J, the junction contained 6 bases not matched to a gene. The germline CDR1 and CDR2 sequences are MRHNA and SNTAGT. This CDR3 is built from 15 residues. The CDR3, as DNA: TGTGCCAGCAGTGACTGGCTAGCGGGAACCGACGAGCAGTACTTC. Translating it yields CASSDWLAGTDEQYF.

The rearrangement joins TRBV5-1 to TRBJ1-2, with D perhaps TRBD1 (5 bases). Germline V gene data show CDR1 as SGHRS and CDR2 as YFSETQ. This CDR3 is built from 15 residues. The V and J ends lost 6 bases and 4 bases respectively, with 19 bases between them. CDR3 loop: CASTPGGPDPYGYTF. The DNA for the CDR3 is TGCGCCAGCACCCCCGGGGGTCCAGACCCCTATGGCTACACCTTC.

The rearrangement uses TRBV6-5 and TRBJ2-7; 10 nucleotides agree with TRBD1. From germline, CDR1 is MNHEY and CDR2 SVGAGI. This CDR3 has 14 residues. V shed 8 bases and J 4 bases; nucleotides not matched to a gene: 8. CDR3 loop: CASQGGQGNYEQYF. DNA for the CDR3: TGTGCCAGCCAGGGGGGACAGGGGAATTACGAGCAGTACTTC.

This rearrangement joins TRBV27 to TRBJ2-7, with D perhaps matching TRBD2 (5 bases). In germline, CDR1 is MNHEY, CDR2 SMNVEV (reference sequence). This CDR3 is 13 amino acids long. V lost 2 bases and J lost 7, with 12 bases in between. The CDR3 reads CASSLLDGDEQYF. CDR3 DNA sequence: TGTGCCAGCAGTTTACTGGACGGGGATGAGCAGTACTTC.

The gene calls are TRBV5-1 and TRBJ1-4; D is undetermined. Germline CDR1 SGHRS, CDR2 YFSETQ. The CDR3 length is 14 residues. V dropped 0 bases and J dropped 5 bases, with 8 bases sitting between them. The CDR3 loop reads CASSLGTKNEKLFF. In DNA form, the CDR3 reads TGCGCCAGCAGCTTGGGTACAAAGAATGAAAAACTGTTTTTT.

V is TRBV11-3 and J is TRBJ2-3, with TRBD1 matching over 8 bases. Trimming at V came to 6 bases and at J to 2 bases, leaving 7 bases not matched to a gene. Per the germline V gene, CDR1 is SGHNT and CDR2 is YENEEA. The CDR3 runs to 15 residues. CDR3 in amino acids: CASSPGQAYTDTQYF. Here the CDR3 DNA reads TGTGCCAGCAGTCCGGGACAGGCTTACACAGATACGCAGTATTTT.

The rearrangement joins TRBV5-1 to TRBJ2-3; 9 positions agree with TRBD1. After removal of 1 base from V and 1 base from J, the junction contained 7 bases not matched to a gene. The CDR3 is 17 residues long. Germline loops: CDR1 SGHRS, CDR2 YFSETQ. CDR3 amino acids: CASSLRTGGEGTDTQYF. DNA of the CDR3: TGCGCCAGCAGCTTGCGTACAGGGGGCGAGGGCACAGATACGCAGTATTTT.

This clone was seen just once. The chain joins TRBV13 to TRBJ2-3; the match to TRBD2 covers 10 bases. V lost 5 bases and J lost 3; bases outside the gene matches: 8. Germline V CDR1 and CDR2: PRHDT, FYEKMQ (reference sequence). CDR3 length: 16 residues. CDR3 sequence reads: CASSTSGLAKTDTQYF. CDR3 in DNA: TGTGCCAGCAGCACCTCGGGACTAGCGAAAACAGATACGCAGTATTTT.

The rearrangement links TRBV4-1 to TRBJ2-1; 8 bases are a match to TRBD2. Germline CDR1 and CDR2: MGHRA and YSYEKL. The CDR3 covers 16 residues. The V segment lost 1 base and the J segment 7 bases; nucleotides outside the gene matches: 9. CDR3 protein: CASSQVAGLVENEQFF. The CDR3 DNA reads as TGCGCCAGCAGCCAAGTAGCGGGGCTCGTTGAGAATGAGCAGTTCTTC.

The V gene is TRBV19, the J gene TRBJ1-1; the D is unclear. The CDR3 loop spans 14 amino acids. In germline, CDR1 is LNHDA, CDR2 SQIVND (reference sequence). V was pared by 1 base and J by 1 base, with 7 bases between. This CDR3 reads CASSIGRGNTEAFF. In DNA, the CDR3 is TGTGCCAGTAGTATAGGTCGGGGGAACACTGAAGCTTTCTTT.

In DNA, the CDR3 is TGTGCCAGCAGCTGGGGGCGGGAGGGCCCTTACGAGCAGTACTTC. It yields the protein CASSWGREGPYEQYF. The chain recombines TRBV5-6 with TRBJ2-7; 9 nucleotides match TRBD2. This CDR3 contains 15 residues. The germline gives CDR1 SGHDT, CDR2 YYEEEE. Trimming took 3 bases from V and 4 from J; bases not matched to a gene: 8.

This clone appeared a few times. The CDR3 is CASRRTGGNYEQYF. The DNA of the CDR3 is TGTGCCAGCAGACGGACAGGGGGTAACTACGAGCAGTACTTC. The chain uses TRBV6-6 and TRBJ2-7; TRBD1 matches at 10 bases. Losses at the gene ends were 6 bases for V and 3 bases for J; bases not matched to a gene: 5. Germline lookup yields CDR1 MNHNY and CDR2 SVGAGI (reference sequence). The CDR3 is 14 amino acids.

This sequence joins TRBV29-1 and TRBJ2-7; D might be TRBD1 (6 bases). CDR1 is SQVTM, CDR2 ANQGSEA, per germline. V was cut by 1 base and J by 7 bases, with 17 bases left in between. The CDR3 spans 14 residues. The CDR3 DNA reads TGCAGCGTTGAAGGCTGGCAGGGGCGGTGGGAGCAGTACTTC. Protein: CSVEGWQGRWEQYF.

As to this clone: The junction shows a germline mismatch at one end, possibly a read error. The CDR3 protein is CAGRGRLSGANVLTF. In DNA form, the CDR3 reads TGTGCCGGCAGGGGGCGTCTCTCTGGGGCCAACGTCCTGACTTTC. The chain recombines TRBV6-6 with TRBJ2-6, with TRBD1 matching over 8 bases. Per the germline V gene, CDR1 is MNHNY and CDR2 is SVGAGI (reference sequence). There are 15 residues in the CDR3.

The sample holds a few counts of this clone. CDR3 nucleotides: TGCGCCAGCAGCCAAGATCCTGTGACAGCAGTTTACAATGAGCAGTTCTTC. This encodes CASSQDPVTAVYNEQFF. The chain links TRBV4-3 to TRBJ2-1; a weak D match, TRBD1 (5 bases). This CDR3 is built from 17 residues. Germline lookup yields CDR1 LGHNA and CDR2 YSLEER. V was cut by 0 bases and J by 4 bases, with 16 bases left in between.

CDR3 protein: CASSSPSIVEQFF. The CDR3 bases are TGTGCCAGCAGTTCCCCTAGCATCGTTGAGCAGTTCTTC. This rearrangement joins TRBV6-5 to TRBJ2-1, with D perhaps matching TRBD2 (5 bases). Germline loops: CDR1 MNHEY, CDR2 SVGAGI. V lost 4 bases and J lost 9, with 13 bases in between. This CDR3 comprises 13 residues.

The chain employs TRBV27 and TRBJ2-1, with D possibly TRBD1 on 6 matching bases. CDR1 is MNHEY, CDR2 SMNVEV, per germline (reference sequence). This CDR3 is 14 amino acids long. Trimming pared 2 bases from V and 1 base from J, leaving 6 bases between. CDR3 in DNA: TGTGCCAGCAGTTTAGACAGGTCCTACAATGAGCAGTTCTTC. Protein product: CASSLDRSYNEQFF.

This chain connects TRBV23-1 to TRBJ1-1; D possibly corresponds to TRBD1 (5 bases). TRBV23-1 is an open reading frame whose function is uncertain. V was trimmed by 7 bases and J by 5 bases, leaving 14 bases between them. The CDR3 extends over 13 amino acids. DNA of the CDR3: TGCGCCAGCAAACTTACAGGCGCGACTGAAGCTTTCTTT. Translation gives CASKLTGATEAFF.

Worth noting for this clone: Other nucleotide sequences in the sample specify the same CDR3. The chain couples TRBV5-1 to TRBJ1-2, with 8 bases fitting TRBD1. Germline V gene data show CDR1 as SGHRS and CDR2 as YFSETQ. The V segment lost 3 bases and the J segment 4 bases; nucleotides outside the gene matches: 8. This CDR3 is built from 15 residues. CDR3 residues: CASSSTGGGSYGYTF. The CDR3 DNA follows: TGCGCCAGCAGCTCAACAGGGGGTGGGAGCTATGGCTACACCTTC.

The CDR3 DNA reads as TGTGCCAGCCGGACTAGCGGGCTTGCCTACGAGCAGTACTTC. Amino acid sequence: CASRTSGLAYEQYF. V is TRBV2 and J is TRBJ2-7; 11 nucleotides match TRBD2. This CDR3 contains 14 residues. From germline, CDR1 is SNHLY and CDR2 FYNNEI. Trimming removed 8 bases from V and 2 bases from J; junction bases left unmatched: 5. Supplemented by reference TRBV2 and TRBJ2-7, the full variable domain reads EPEVTQTPSHQVTQMGQEVILRCVPISNHLYFYWYRQILGQKVEFLVSFYNNEISEKSEIFDDQFSVERPDGSNFTLKIRSTKLEDSAMYFCASRTSGLAYEQYFGPGTRLTVT.

The V gene is TRBV19, the J gene TRBJ2-7; D possibly corresponds to TRBD2 (6 bases). Germline CDR1 is LNHDA and CDR2 is SQIVND (reference sequence). The germline V and J ends were trimmed by 5 bases and 4 bases, with 21 bases remaining between them. The CDR3 is made up of 16 amino acids. CDR3 coding DNA: TGTGCCAGTAGTGCCGGGAGCCAGCAAGGTCCGTACGAGCAGTACTTC. Protein product: CASSAGSQQGPYEQYF. Full variable domain (remainder filled in from reference TRBV19 and TRBJ2-7): DGGITQSPKYLFRKEGQNVTLSCEQNLNHDAMYWYRQDPGQGLRLIYYSQIVNDFQKGDIAEGYSVSREKKESFPLTVTSAQKNPTAFYLCASSAGSQQGPYEQYFGPGTRLTVT.

There are a few counts of this clone. V and J are TRBV18 and TRBJ2-3; no clear D. Trimming removed 0 bases from V and 7 bases from J, with 8 bases in between. Germline V gene sequence: CDR1 KGHSH, CDR2 LQKENI. There are 13 residues in the CDR3. In DNA form, the CDR3 reads TGTGCCAGCTCACCACCGACAATTCATACGCAGTATTTT. It specifies CASSPPTIHTQYF.